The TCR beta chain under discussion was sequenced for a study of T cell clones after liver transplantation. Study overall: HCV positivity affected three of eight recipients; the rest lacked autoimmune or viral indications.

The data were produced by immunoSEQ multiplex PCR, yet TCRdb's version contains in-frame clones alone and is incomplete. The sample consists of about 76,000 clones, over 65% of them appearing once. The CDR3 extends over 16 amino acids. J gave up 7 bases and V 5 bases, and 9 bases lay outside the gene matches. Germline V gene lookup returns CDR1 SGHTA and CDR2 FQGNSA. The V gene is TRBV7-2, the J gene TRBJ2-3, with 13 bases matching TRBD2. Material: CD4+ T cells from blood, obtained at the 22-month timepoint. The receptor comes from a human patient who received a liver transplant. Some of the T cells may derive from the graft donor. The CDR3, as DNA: TGTGCCAGCAGCCTCCGGGGGACTAGCGGGATAAATACGCAGTATTTT. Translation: CASSLRGTSGINTQYF.